This record covers a single T cell receptor beta chain. Antigen specificity is unknown. After removal of 1 base from V and 5 bases from J, the junction contained 4 bases not matched to a gene. Germline V lookup: CDR1 KGHSH, CDR2 LQKENI. The CDR3 extends over 15 amino acids. TCRdb's table, derived via immunoSEQ multiplex PCR, lists solely in-frame clones and lacks some. The data show about 140,000 clones, approximately 94% seen once. The sample is drawn from a study of OX40 agonist ivuxolimab in advanced cancers. Findings and caveats of the study: Circulating CD4+ and CD8+ T cells showed clonal expansion by week 6 at 0.1 to 3.0 mg/kg. Still undetermined is the antigen specificity of the expanded peripheral T cells.

The receptor was isolated from an adult with an advanced solid tumor such as melanoma, head and neck, liver or kidney cancer. The rearrangement links TRBV18 to TRBJ2-5; 10 positions match TRBD1. The sequenced sample was CD4+ or CD8+ T cells sorted from blood, obtained in a trial of the OX40 agonist ivuxolimab. CDR3 DNA: TGTGCCAGCTCACCACGAGGGACAGGGGTGGAGACCCAGTACTTC. Translating gives CASSPRGTGVETQYF. The variable domain in full, completed from reference TRBV18 and TRBJ2-5, reads NAGVMQNPRHLVRRRGQEARLRCSPMKGHSHVYWYRQLPEEGLKFMVYLQKENIIDESGMPKERFSAEFPKEGPSILRIQQVVRGDSAAYFCASSPRGTGVETQYFGPGTRLLVL.